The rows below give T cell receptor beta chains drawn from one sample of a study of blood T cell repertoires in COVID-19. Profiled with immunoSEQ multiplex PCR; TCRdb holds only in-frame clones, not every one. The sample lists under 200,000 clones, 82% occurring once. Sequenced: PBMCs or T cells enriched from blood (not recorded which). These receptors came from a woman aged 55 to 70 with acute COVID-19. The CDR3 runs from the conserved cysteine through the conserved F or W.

cdr3_aa: CASSSGTGWIDTQYF; v_call: TRBV5-4
cdr3_aa: CASCGGLAGVNEQFF; v_call: TRBV4-1
cdr3_aa: CASSHPFSGQPQHF; v_call: TRBV21-1
cdr3_aa: CARGGGRTEAFF; v_call: TRBV6-5
cdr3_aa: CASSFRMVEQPQHF; v_call: TRBV28
cdr3_aa: CASSPHRGKAQYF; v_call: TRBV6-2/TRBV6-3
cdr3_aa: CASSFHRVSPLHF; v_call: TRBV12-3/TRBV12-4
cdr3_aa: CASHPGSRVTDTQYF; v_call: TRBV4-2
cdr3_aa: CASSPWTVKSYNEQFF; v_call: TRBV27
cdr3_aa: CASSLEAGESDTQYF; v_call: TRBV7-2
cdr3_aa: CSVGLLAGGGEQYF; v_call: TRBV29-1
cdr3_aa: CASSLVLDLLFF; v_call: TRBV7-2
cdr3_aa: CASRTGSGNTIYF; v_call: TRBV6-5
cdr3_aa: CASRGGTGQIHEQYF; v_call: TRBV27
cdr3_aa: CASSYRGAPTDTQYF; v_call: TRBV6-2/TRBV6-3
cdr3_aa: CASSFSWAQAHYGYTF; v_call: TRBV7-2
cdr3_aa: CASSVGDSPSTDTQYF; v_call: TRBV9
cdr3_aa: CASSQDPRDRGYTGELFF; v_call: TRBV4-1
cdr3_aa: CASSQLSAGAGKTDTQYF; v_call: TRBV4-3
cdr3_aa: CASSPPSPVQGEAFF; v_call: TRBV18
cdr3_aa: CAISESKGQGVEQYF; v_call: TRBV10-3
cdr3_aa: CASSTGQRVHEQFF; v_call: TRBV5-1
cdr3_aa: CASSLADGIPGELFF; v_call: TRBV5-1